This T cell receptor (beta chain) originates from a study of cytomegalovirus exposure and HLA in healthy donors. General study findings and limits: The classifier was said to identify cytomegalovirus status with high specificity and sensitivity.

Germline V gives CDR1 SGHNT, CDR2 YENEEA. V was cut by 4 bases and J by 5 bases, with 20 bases left in between. CDR3 length: 16 amino acids. The PCR employed 60 Vbeta primers together with 13 Jbeta primers. Produced via immunoSEQ multiplex PCR; TCRdb's table is partial and in-frame only. The sample shows roughly 87,000 clones, 70% to 75% of them seen only once. In this sample, this clone turned up once. As yet, its antigen is unknown. The chain employs TRBV11-3 and TRBJ1-1; D may be TRBD1 (6 bases). This TCR came from a man aged 55 to 69 in good health and CMV-seronegative. Sequenced material: PBMCs. DNA for the CDR3: TGTGCCAGCAGCTCAGATGGTCGAGGGGGTAAGACTGAAGCTTTCTTT. Translating it yields CASSSDGRGGKTEAFF.